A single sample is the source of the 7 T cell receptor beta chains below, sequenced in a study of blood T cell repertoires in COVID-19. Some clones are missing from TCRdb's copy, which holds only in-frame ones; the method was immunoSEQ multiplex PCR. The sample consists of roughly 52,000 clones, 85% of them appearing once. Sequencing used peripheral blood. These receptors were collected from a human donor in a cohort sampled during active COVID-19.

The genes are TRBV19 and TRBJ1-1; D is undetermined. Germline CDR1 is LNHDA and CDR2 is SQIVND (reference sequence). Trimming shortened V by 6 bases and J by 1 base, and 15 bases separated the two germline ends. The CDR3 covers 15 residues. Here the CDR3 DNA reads TGTGCCAGTAGGGAGAATCTGGGTGGGAACACTGAAGCTTTCTTT. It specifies CASRENLGGNTEAFF.

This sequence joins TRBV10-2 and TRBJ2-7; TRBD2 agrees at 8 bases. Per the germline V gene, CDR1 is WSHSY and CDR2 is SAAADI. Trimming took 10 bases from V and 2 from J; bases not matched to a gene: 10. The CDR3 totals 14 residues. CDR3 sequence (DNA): TGCGCCACCACCACTAGCGGCATCACCTACGAGCAGTACTTC. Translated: CATTTSGITYEQYF.

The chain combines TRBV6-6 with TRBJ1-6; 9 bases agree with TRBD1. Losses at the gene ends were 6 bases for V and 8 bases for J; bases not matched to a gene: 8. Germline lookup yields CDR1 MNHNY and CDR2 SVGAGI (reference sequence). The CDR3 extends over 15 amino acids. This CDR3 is CASSPQGAIYSPLHF. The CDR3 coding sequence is TGTGCCAGCAGCCCACAGGGGGCAATTTATTCACCCCTCCACTTT.

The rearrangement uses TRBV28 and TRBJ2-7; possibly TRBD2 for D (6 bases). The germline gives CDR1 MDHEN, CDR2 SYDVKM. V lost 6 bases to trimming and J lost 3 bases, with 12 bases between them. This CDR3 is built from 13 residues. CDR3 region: CASSPDYFYEQYF. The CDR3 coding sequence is TGTGCCAGCAGCCCGGACTATTTCTACGAGCAGTACTTC.

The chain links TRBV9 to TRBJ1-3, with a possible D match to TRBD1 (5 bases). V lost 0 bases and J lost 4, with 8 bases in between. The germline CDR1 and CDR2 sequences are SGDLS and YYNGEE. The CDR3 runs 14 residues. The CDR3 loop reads CASSVGQSGNTIYF. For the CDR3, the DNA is TGTGCCAGCAGCGTAGGACAGTCCGGAAACACCATATATTTT.

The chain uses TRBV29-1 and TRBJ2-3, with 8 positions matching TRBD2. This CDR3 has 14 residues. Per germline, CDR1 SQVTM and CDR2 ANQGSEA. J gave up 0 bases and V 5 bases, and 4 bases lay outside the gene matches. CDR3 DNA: TGCAGCGTTCAAGCGGGAGTGAGCACAGATACGCAGTATTTT. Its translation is CSVQAGVSTDTQYF.

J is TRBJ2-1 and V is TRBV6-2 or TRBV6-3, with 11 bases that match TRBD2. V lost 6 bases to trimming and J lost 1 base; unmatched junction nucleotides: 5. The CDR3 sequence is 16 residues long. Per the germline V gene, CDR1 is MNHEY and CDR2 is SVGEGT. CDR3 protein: CASSLGLAGSYNEQFF. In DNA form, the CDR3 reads TGTGCCAGCAGCCTCGGACTAGCGGGTTCCTACAATGAGCAGTTCTTC.